This record looks at one T cell receptor beta chain sequence and its context. Its antigen is not yet known. Nothing much larger sits one base from this clone, and base qualities are not available. This specimen belongs to a study of shared clonotypes between healthy human individuals (dated by TCRdb to the early 2020s). Notes on the research overall: A couple of women and a few men aged 18 to 49 years were included in the cohort. For each donor, CD4 naive and CD4 memory were each run on three plates, CD8 naive on two plates, and CD8 memory on one plate. Leukapheresis yielded between about 0.85 and 10 billion PBMCs per donor. To increase sequencing depth and limit assay-specific biases, TCR repertoire library preparation and sequencing were carried out by different laboratories using diverse techniques. To estimate repertoire size and how much clonotype sharing occurs between individuals, the study deeply sequenced the blood TCR repertoires of roughly 5 healthy adults.

The paper as a whole reports these results and caveats: The genetic and exposure-history diversity represented was limited by the small number of donors. Sampling was restricted to blood, and TCR repertoires in tissues likely differ from the TCR repertoires found in blood. Even with the large sequencing depth, rarefaction of the sorted-subset datasets indicated that sequencing was incomplete. Estimated clonotype richness was generally larger for naive than for memory subsets. Compared with non-shared clonotypes, the clonotypes found in all four sorted-subset donors had higher generation probabilities. Pairwise subsampling indicated that sequencing depth was expected to affect the degree of clonotype sharing among donors. Sharing across a few donors was observed for 4.5% to 6.5% of naive CD4, over 3% of naive CD8, 2% to 2.5% of memory CD4, and about 0.4% of memory CD8 clonotypes.

TCR CDR3 regions were amplified from genomic DNA by multiplex PCR using the deep immunoSEQ assay. Extracted genomic DNA from each cell subset was distributed evenly across all wells of several immunoSEQ 96-well plates, and each plate was treated as a replicate. For sorted subsets, about 200 ng genomic DNA, equal to about 30,000 T cell genomes, was loaded into each replicate PCR. The purified libraries were quantified using a Qubit 3.0 fluorometer, sized with a Bioanalyzer 2100, and then quantified again using the KAPA Library Quantification kit. A separate single-read 150-cycle Illumina NextSeq 550 flow cell was used to sequence each immunoSEQ 96-well plate. Per the source publication's procedure: Because only junctional sequences without quality scores were contained in the immunoSEQ output, filtering matching that applied to full-length reads could not be performed. Sequences were annotated with PyIR, a Python wrapper for IgBLAST v1.9, and V/J genes and CDR3 were assigned using IMGT germline references. Any read was removed if the V/J assignment was weak (E-value above 1e-6), the CDR3 was missing, or the read contained stop codons, out-of-frame junctions, or ambiguous translated residues. V3J clonotypes were defined by identical inferred V gene, J gene, and CDR3 amino acid sequence. Percentage overlap between repertoires was computed as shared unique clonotypes divided by the size of the smaller repertoire. Richness of each repertoire was evaluated using RTK rarefaction, the Chao1 estimator, and Recon v2.1 estimates of unobserved clonotypes. OLGA was used to compute generation probabilities for all TCRbeta clonotypes that the gDNA method yielded from a handful of donors. TCRdb's version of the immuneACCESS table is confined to in-frame rearrangements and falls short of the full clone set. An unresolved V gene accounts for under half of the shortfall where checked; the remainder is of unknown origin. The DNA was the basis for D and trimming; V, J and clone size are from that table. Within this sample are around 1.1 million clones, with approximately 80% of them counted one time only. 0.6% to 0.75% of the sample is taken by the ten largest.

The donors were healthy, HIV-negative adults who had no recently reported acute infections or vaccinations. Only Caucasian adults living in Nashville, Tennessee, USA were represented among the donors. CD4+ T cells were enriched by magnetic negative selection; naive cells were then positively selected on CD45RA, and the negative fraction formed the memory subset. After blood collection by leukapheresis, PBMCs were isolated using Ficoll-Histopaque density gradient centrifugation and then cryopreserved in the vapor phase of liquid nitrogen. Analytical flow cytometry was used to check the purity and quantity of each magnetically sorted T cell population. Each sorted fraction had its genomic DNA isolated and then quantified by UV absorbance on a Nanodrop 2000c. Sequencing used memory CD4+ T cells from PBMCs. The cell subset or site label, as the study defines it: CD45RA-negative fraction. This receptor was taken from a young man in good health. Some clones in this sample may be carry-over from other donors' samples.

In nucleotide form, the sequence is TGTGCCAGCAGTTACCCGGGACAGAGCACCGGGGAGCTGTTTTTT. This codes for CASSYPGQSTGELFF. Recombination linked TRBV6-6 to TRBJ2-2, with 7 middle bases fitting TRBD1. According to the germline V gene (reference sequence), CDR1 reads MNHNY and CDR2 reads SVGAGI. The CDR3, from cysteine to phenylalanine, totals 15 residues. Solely the CDR3 DNA is kept, with 45 bases framed from the first base. V is pruned by 2 bases and J by 4 bases, leaving 4 bases of the junction without a gene match.